This TCR beta chain was recovered during a study of shared clonotypes between healthy human individuals. Points from the study as a whole: Only blood was sampled, and tissue TCR repertoires likely differ from blood ones. The study generally estimated greater richness for naive than memory subsets.

It was across several immunoSEQ plates that each subset's genomic DNA was evenly split. Profiled with immunoSEQ multiplex PCR; TCRdb holds only in-frame clones, not every one. The sample has some 2,500,000 clones, roughly 93% seen once. Note on this clone: Its antigen is not known.

Recent vaccinations or acute infections were absent in the healthy HIV-negative adult donors. Germline CDR1 and CDR2: ENHRY and SYGVKD. The CDR3 has 14 amino acids. Trimming removed 6 bases at V and 0 bases at J, with 8 bases between. The specimen was naive CD4+ T cells from PBMCs. Documented subset: CD45RA+ positively selected. V usage is TRBV10-3 and J usage is TRBJ1-4; the D is unclear. The clonotype comes from a man younger than 30 in good health. Some clones in this sample may be carry-over from other donors' samples. The CDR3 reads CAIRTEPTNEKLFF. The CDR3 region has the DNA TGTGCCATCAGGACGGAACCAACTAATGAAAAACTGTTTTTT.